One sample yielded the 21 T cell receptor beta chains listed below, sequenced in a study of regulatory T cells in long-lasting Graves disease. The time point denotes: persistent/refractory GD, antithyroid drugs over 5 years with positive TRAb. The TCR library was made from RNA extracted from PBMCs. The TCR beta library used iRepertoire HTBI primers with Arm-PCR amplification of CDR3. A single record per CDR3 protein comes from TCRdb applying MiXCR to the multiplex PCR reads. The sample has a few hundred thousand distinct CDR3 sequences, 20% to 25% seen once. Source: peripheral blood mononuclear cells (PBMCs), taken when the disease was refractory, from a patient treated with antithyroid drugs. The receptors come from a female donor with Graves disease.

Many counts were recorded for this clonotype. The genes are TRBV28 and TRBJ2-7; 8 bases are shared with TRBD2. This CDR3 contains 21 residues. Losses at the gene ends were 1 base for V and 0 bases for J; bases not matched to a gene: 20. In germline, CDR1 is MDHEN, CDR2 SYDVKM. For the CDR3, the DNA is TGTGCCAGCAGTTTATATCGGGCAGTTCCGAGGCCGGCGGGAGGCTCCTACGAGCAGTACTTC. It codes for CASSLYRAVPRPAGGSYEQYF.

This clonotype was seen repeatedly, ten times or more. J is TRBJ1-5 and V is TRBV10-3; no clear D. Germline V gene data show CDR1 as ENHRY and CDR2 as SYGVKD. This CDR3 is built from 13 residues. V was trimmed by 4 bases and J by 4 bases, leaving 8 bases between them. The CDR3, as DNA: TGTGCCATCAGTGGGAGTGAGAATCAGCCCCAGCATTTT. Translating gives CAISGSENQPQHF.

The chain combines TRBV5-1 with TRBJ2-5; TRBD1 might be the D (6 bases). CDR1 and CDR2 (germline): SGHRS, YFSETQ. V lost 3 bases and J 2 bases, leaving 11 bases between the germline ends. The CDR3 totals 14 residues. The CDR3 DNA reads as TGCGCCAGCAGCTATAGGGACACGCAAGAGACCCAGTACTTC. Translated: CASSYRDTQETQYF. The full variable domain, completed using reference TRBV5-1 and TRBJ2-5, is KAGVTQTPRYLIKTRGQQVTLSCSPISGHRSVSWYQQTPGQGLQFLFEYFSETQRNKGNFPGRFSGRQFSNSRSEMNVSTLELGDSALYLCASSYRDTQETQYFGPGTRLLVL.

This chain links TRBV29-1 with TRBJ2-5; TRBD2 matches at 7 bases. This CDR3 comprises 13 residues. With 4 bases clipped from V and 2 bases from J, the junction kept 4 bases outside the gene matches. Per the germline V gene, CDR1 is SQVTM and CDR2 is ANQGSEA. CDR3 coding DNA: TGCAGCGTTGCTAGCGGCGTACAAGAGACCCAGTACTTC. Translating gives CSVASGVQETQYF.

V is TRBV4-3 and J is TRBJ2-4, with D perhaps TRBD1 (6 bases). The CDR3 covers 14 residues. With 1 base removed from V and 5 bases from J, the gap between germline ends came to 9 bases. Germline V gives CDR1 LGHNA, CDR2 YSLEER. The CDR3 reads CASSQGGPENIQYF. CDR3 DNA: TGCGCCAGCAGCCAAGGGGGGCCAGAAAACATTCAGTACTTC.

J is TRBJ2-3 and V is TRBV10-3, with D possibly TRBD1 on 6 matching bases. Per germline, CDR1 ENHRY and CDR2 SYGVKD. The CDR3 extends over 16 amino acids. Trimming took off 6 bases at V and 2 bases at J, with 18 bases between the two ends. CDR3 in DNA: TGTGCCATCAGCCCCCTAGGCCCAGGGGACACAGATACGCAGTATTTT. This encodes CAISPLGPGDTDTQYF.

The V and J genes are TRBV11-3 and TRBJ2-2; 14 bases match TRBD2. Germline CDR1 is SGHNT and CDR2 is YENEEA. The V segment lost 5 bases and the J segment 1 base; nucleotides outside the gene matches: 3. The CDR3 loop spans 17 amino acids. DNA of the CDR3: TGTGCCAGCAGCGGACTAGCGGGGGGCGTGAACACCGGGGAGCTGTTTTTT. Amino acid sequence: CASSGLAGGVNTGELFF.

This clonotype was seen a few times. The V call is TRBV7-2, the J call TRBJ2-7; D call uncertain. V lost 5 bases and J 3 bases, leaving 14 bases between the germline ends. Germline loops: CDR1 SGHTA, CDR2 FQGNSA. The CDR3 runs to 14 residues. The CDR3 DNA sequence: TGTGCCAGCAGCCCACTGACAAGCTTCTACGAGCAGTACTTC. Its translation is CASSPLTSFYEQYF. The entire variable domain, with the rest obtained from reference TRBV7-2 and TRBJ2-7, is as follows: GAGVSQSPSNKVTEKGKDVELRCDPISGHTALYWYRQSLGQGLEFLIYFQGNSAPDKSGLPSDRFSAERTGGSVSTLTIQRTQQEDSAVYLCASSPLTSFYEQYFGPGTRLTVT.

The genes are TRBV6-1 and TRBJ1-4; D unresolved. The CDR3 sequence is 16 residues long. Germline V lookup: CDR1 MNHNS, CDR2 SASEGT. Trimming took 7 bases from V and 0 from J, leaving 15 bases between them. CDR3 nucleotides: TGTGCCAGCACTGCTGATTGGCAGGCAACTAATGAAAAACTGTTTTTT. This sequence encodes CASTADWQATNEKLFF.

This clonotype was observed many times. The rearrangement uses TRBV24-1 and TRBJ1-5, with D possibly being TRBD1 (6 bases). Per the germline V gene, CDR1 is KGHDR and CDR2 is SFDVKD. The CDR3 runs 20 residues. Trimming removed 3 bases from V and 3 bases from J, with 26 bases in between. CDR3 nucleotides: TGTGCCACCAGTGATGCCCCTCGGCCAGGGGACATTGTGGACAATCAGCCCCAGCATTTT. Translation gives CATSDAPRPGDIVDNQPQHF.

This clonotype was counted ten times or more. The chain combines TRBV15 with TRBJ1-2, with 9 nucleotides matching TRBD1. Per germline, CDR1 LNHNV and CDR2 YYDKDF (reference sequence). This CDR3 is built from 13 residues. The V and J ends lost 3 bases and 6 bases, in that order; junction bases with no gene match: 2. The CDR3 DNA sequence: TGTGCCACCAGCAGGGGACAGGGACATGGCTACACCTTC. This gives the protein CATSRGQGHGYTF. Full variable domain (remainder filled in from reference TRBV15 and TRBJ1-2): DAMVIQNPRYQVTQFGKPVTLSCSQTLNHNVMYWYQQKSSQAPKLLFHYYDKDFNNEADTPDNFQSRRPNTSFCFLDIRSPGLGDTAMYLCATSRGQGHGYTFGSGTRLTVV.

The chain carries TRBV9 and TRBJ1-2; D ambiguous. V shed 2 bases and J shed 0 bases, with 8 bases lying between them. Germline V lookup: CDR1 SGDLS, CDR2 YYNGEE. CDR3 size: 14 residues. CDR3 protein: CASSVSGPNYGYTF. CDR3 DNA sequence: TGTGCCAGCAGCGTGTCCGGCCCTAACTATGGCTACACCTTC.

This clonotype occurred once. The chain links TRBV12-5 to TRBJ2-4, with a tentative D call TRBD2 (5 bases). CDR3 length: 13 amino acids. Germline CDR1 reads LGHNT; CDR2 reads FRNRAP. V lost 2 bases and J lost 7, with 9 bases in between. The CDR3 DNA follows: TGTGCTAGTGGTTTGTCTAGCTCGAACATTCAGTACTTC. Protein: CASGLSSSNIQYF.

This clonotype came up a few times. The CDR3 loop reads CSVEDPIPPTAFF. The DNA for the CDR3 is TGCAGCGTTGAAGATCCAATACCACCCACGGCTTTCTTT. The chain links TRBV29-1 to TRBJ1-1; D is undetermined. V lost 0 bases and J lost 11, with 16 bases in between. CDR1 is SQVTM, CDR2 ANQGSEA, per germline. This CDR3 is built from 13 residues. Together with reference TRBV29-1 and TRBJ1-1, the CDR3 gives the full variable domain: SAVISQKPSRDICQRGTSLTIQCQVDSQVTMMFWYRQQPGQSLTLIATANQGSEATYESGFVIDKFPISRPNLTFSTLTVSNMSPEDSSIYLCSVEDPIPPTAFFGQGTRLTVV.

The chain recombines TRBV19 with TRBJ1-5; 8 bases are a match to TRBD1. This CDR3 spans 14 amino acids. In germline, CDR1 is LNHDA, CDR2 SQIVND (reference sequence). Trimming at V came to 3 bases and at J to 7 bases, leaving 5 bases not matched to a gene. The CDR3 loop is CASSMGQARQPQHF. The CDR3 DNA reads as TGTGCCAGTAGTATGGGACAGGCAAGACAGCCCCAGCATTTT.

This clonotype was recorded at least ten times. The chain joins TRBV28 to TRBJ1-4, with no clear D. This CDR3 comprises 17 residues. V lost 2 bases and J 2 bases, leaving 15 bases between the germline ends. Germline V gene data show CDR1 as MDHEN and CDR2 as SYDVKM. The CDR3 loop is CASSLRRTFLTNEKLFF. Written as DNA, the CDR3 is TGTGCCAGCAGTTTAAGGAGGACTTTTCTGACTAATGAAAAACTGTTTTTT.

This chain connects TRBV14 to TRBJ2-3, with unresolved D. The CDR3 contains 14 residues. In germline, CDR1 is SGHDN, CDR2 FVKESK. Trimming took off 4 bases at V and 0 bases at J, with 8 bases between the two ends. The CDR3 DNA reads TGTGCCAGCAGCCCTATAGACAGCACAGATACGCAGTATTTT. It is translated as CASSPIDSTDTQYF.

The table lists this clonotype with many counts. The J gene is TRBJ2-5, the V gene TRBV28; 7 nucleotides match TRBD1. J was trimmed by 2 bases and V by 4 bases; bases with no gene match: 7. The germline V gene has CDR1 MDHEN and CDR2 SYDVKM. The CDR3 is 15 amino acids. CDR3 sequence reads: CASSSGQHSQETQYF. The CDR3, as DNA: TGTGCCAGCAGTTCGGGACAGCATTCTCAAGAGACCCAGTACTTC. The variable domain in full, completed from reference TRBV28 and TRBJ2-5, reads DVKVTQSSRYLVKRTGEKVFLECVQDMDHENMFWYRQDPGLGLRLIYFSYDVKMKEKGDIPEGYSVSREKKERFSLILESASTNQTSMYLCASSSGQHSQETQYFGPGTRLLVL.

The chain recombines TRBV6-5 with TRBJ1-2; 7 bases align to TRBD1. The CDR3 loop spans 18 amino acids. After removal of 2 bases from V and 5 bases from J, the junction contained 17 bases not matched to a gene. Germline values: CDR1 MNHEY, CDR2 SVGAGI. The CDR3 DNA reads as TGTGCCAGCAGTTACCGGGGTGTCGGAGGGGGCATAGGGTATGGCTACACCTTC. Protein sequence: CASSYRGVGGGIGYGYTF.

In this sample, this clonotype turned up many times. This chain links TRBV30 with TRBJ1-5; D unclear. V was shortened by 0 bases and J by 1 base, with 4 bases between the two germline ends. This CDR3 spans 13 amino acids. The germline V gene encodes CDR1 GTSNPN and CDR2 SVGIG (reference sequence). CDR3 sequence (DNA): TGTGCCTGGAGTGTACAGAGCAATCAGCCCCAGCATTTT. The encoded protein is CAWSVQSNQPQHF.

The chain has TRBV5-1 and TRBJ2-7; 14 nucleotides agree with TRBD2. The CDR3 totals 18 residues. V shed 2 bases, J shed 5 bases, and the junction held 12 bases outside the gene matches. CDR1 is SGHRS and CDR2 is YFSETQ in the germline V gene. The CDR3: CASSLGTSGRRRGHEQYF. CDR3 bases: TGCGCCAGCAGCTTAGGGACTAGCGGGAGACGGAGGGGCCACGAGCAGTACTTC.